This TCR beta chain comes out of a study of graft-versus-host responses after intestinal transplantation. General study results and limits: The presence of high graft-versus-host to host-versus-graft clonal ratios in allografts characterized patients with graft-donor T cell macrochimerism.

In the case of this clone: Its antigen is undetermined.

The V segment lost 7 bases and the J segment 5 bases; nucleotides outside the gene matches: 7. In germline, CDR1 is MNHNS, CDR2 SASEGT. The CDR3 loop spans 13 amino acids. Measured with immunoSEQ multiplex PCR; TCRdb has only the in-frame clones, and not every one. The table has just over 70,000 clones, 84% seen once. The V gene is TRBV6-1, the J gene TRBJ1-2, with 7 bases aligning to TRBD1. Sequences were derived from unstimulated CD4+ T cells sorted from spleen or lymph node cells, sampled before transplant. This receptor was taken from a human donor who was the organ donor for an intestinal transplant. The CDR3 DNA is TGTGCCAGCAACCAGGGGGAAGAGTATGGCTACACCTTC. This encodes CASNQGEEYGYTF.